One sample yielded the 27 T cell receptor beta chains listed below, sequenced in a study of response to subunit inactivated influenza vaccine. TCRdb passed the RT-PCR reads through MiXCR, listing each CDR3 protein once. The sample consists of a few hundred thousand distinct CDR3 sequences, approximately 11% of them appearing once. The source was PBMCs from blood, collected roughly 6 weeks after vaccination. The receptor source for this set is a man aged 50-59 years who received an inactivated influenza vaccine.

This clonotype has at least ten counts. The chain combines TRBV12-3 or TRBV12-4 with TRBJ2-3, with D unclear. Trimming removed 2 bases from V and 0 bases from J, with 9 bases in between. The CDR3 sequence is 15 residues long. CDR3 in amino acids: CASSLMGPSTDTQYF. CDR3 bases: TGTGCCAGCAGTTTAATGGGTCCTAGCACAGATACGCAGTATTTT.

This clonotype appeared many times. This chain connects TRBV7-9 to TRBJ2-1; no definite D call. V was shortened by 4 bases and J by 6 bases, with 7 bases between the two germline ends. Germline loops: CDR1 SEHNR, CDR2 FQNEAQ (reference sequence). This CDR3 has 12 residues. CDR3 loop: CASSSLGNEQFF. CDR3 bases: TGTGCCAGCAGCTCCCTCGGCAATGAGCAGTTCTTC.

The chain couples TRBV20-1 to TRBJ2-7, with 7 bases matching TRBD1. After removal of 5 bases from V and 3 bases from J, the junction contained 4 bases not matched to a gene. The CDR3 covers 12 residues. Germline CDR1 reads DFQATT; CDR2 reads SNEGSKA (reference sequence). The CDR3 spells CSAYRGFYEQYF. CDR3 sequence (DNA): TGCAGTGCTTACAGGGGCTTCTACGAGCAGTACTTC.

This clonotype was detected only a few times. The V and J genes are TRBV11-2 and TRBJ1-6, with D possibly matching TRBD1 (5 bases). The CDR3 consists of 15 residues. Trimming removed 5 bases from V and 12 bases from J, with 20 bases in between. CDR1 is SGHAT and CDR2 is FQNNGV in the germline V gene. The CDR3 coding sequence is TGTGCCAGCAGCGGCACGGCGGGGGGGACTAGACCCCTCCACTTT. Protein: CASSGTAGGTRPLHF.

This clonotype was detected many times. CDR3 sequence (DNA): TGTGCCAGCAGCTTATCAGGGGGCGCCTACAATGAGCAGTTCTTC. Translation gives CASSLSGGAYNEQFF. The chain joins TRBV12-3 or TRBV12-4 to TRBJ2-1, with TRBD1 matching over 8 bases. With 6 bases clipped from V and 2 bases from J, the junction kept 6 bases outside the gene matches. The CDR3 is 15 amino acids.

The CDR3: CASMAGGHEQFF. The CDR3 DNA reads TGTGCCAGCATGGCGGGGGGCCATGAGCAGTTCTTC. V and J are TRBV5-4 and TRBJ2-1, with 8 bases that match TRBD2. The germline CDR1 and CDR2 sequences are SGHNT and YYREEE (reference sequence). The CDR3 loop spans 12 amino acids. The V gene end was trimmed by 6 bases and the J gene end by 8 bases; junction bases not matched to a gene: 4.

V is TRBV10-3 and J is TRBJ2-5; 11 bases align to TRBD2. J gave up 3 bases and V 6 bases, and 3 bases lay outside the gene matches. The length of the CDR3 is 14 residues. Germline CDR1 ENHRY, CDR2 SYGVKD. The CDR3 DNA sequence: TGTGCCATCAGATCGACTAGCGGGGAAGAGACCCAGTACTTC. This sequence encodes CAIRSTSGEETQYF.

This clonotype came up a few times. The CDR3 reads CSAKPLPTSGRGNEQYF. CDR3 sequence (DNA): TGCAGTGCTAAACCTCTGCCGACTAGCGGGAGAGGGAACGAGCAGTACTTC. The chain joins TRBV20-1 to TRBJ2-7; 12 nucleotides align to TRBD2. The CDR3 has 17 residues. Per the germline V gene, CDR1 is DFQATT and CDR2 is SNEGSKA (reference sequence). Losses at the gene ends were 4 bases for V and 5 bases for J; bases not matched to a gene: 15.

Comment on this clonotype: One end of the junction fails to match germline, which may point to a read error. The CDR3: CSASSRGRYTGVLFF. The CDR3 DNA reads TGCAGTGCTAGTAGCCGGGGGCGATACACCGGGGTGCTGTTTTTT. This chain links TRBV20-1 with TRBJ2-2, with D possibly being TRBD1 or TRBD2 (6 bases each). Germline V CDR1 and CDR2: DFQATT, SNEGSKA (reference sequence). The CDR3 has 15 residues.

This clonotype was counted a few times. The chain employs TRBV12-3 or TRBV12-4 and TRBJ1-1; D remains unclear. CDR3 length: 14 amino acids. V was cut by 6 bases and J by 9 bases, with 20 bases left in between. DNA of the CDR3: TGTGCCAGCAGGCAGCCCAGGACCGGGGAAAAAGCTTTCTTT. The encoded protein is CASRQPRTGEKAFF.

This clonotype was picked up many times. The chain joins TRBV10-3 to TRBJ2-1, with 12 bases identical to TRBD2. J was trimmed by 7 bases and V by 4 bases; bases with no gene match: 8. This CDR3 is 16 amino acids long. Germline V gene sequence: CDR1 ENHRY, CDR2 SYGVKD. CDR3 sequence (DNA): TGTGCCATCAGTGGATCTAGCGGGAGGGCTAAGAATGAGCAGTTCTTC. It yields the protein CAISGSSGRAKNEQFF.

The J gene is TRBJ2-5, the V gene TRBV20-1; 9 bases map to TRBD1. The length of the CDR3 is 15 residues. J was trimmed by 4 bases and V by 6 bases; bases with no gene match: 12. Germline V gene lookup returns CDR1 DFQATT and CDR2 SNEGSKA (reference sequence). CDR3 DNA sequence: TGCAGTGCGACAGCCCCGGACAGGGGTAGAGAGACCCAGTACTTC. Its protein product is CSATAPDRGRETQYF.

This rearrangement joins TRBV2 to TRBJ2-1; no firm D call. Germline CDR1 SNHLY, CDR2 FYNNEI. Trimming took 3 bases from V and 8 from J, leaving 8 bases between them. The CDR3 is made up of 12 amino acids. CDR3 region: CASSDSGYEQFF. CDR3 nucleotides: TGTGCCAGCAGTGACTCCGGCTATGAGCAGTTCTTC.

This clonotype turned up a few times. The chain carries TRBV7-8 and TRBJ2-1; no clear D gene. CDR1 is SGHVS and CDR2 is FQNEAQ in the germline V gene. V was clipped by 5 bases and J by 7 bases, with 18 bases between them. The CDR3 runs to 15 residues. The CDR3: CASSPTPSHGNEQFF. The CDR3, as DNA: TGTGCCAGCAGCCCGACCCCCTCTCATGGGAATGAGCAGTTCTTC.

A few counts support this clonotype. The chain links TRBV7-9 to TRBJ2-3; D unclear. V was shortened by 1 base and J by 10 bases, with 3 bases between the two germline ends. This CDR3 is built from 10 residues. Germline CDR1 is SEHNR and CDR2 is FQNEAQ (reference sequence). The CDR3 sequence: CASSLVSQYF. The CDR3 DNA follows: TGTGCCAGCAGCTTAGTTTCGCAGTATTTT.

This clonotype was detected many times. V and J are TRBV24-1 and TRBJ1-2, with 9 bases aligning to TRBD1. The CDR3 has 14 residues. CDR1 and CDR2 (germline): KGHDR, SFDVKD. Trimming removed 3 bases from V and 8 bases from J; junction bases left unmatched: 6. The chain's CDR3 is CATSDGQGTRGYTF. In nucleotides, the CDR3 is TGTGCCACCAGTGATGGACAGGGGACGCGAGGCTACACCTTC.

This rearrangement joins TRBV21-1 to TRBJ2-7; the D call TRBD1 from the table was never checked on the DNA. TRBV21-1 counts as a pseudogene. The CDR3 has 14 amino acids. In nucleotides, the CDR3 is TGTGCCAGCAGCAAGGGGACAGGGGTTGGGGAGCAGTACTTC. As protein: CASSKGTGVGEQYF.

Only a few counts were recorded for this clonotype. The chain has TRBV6-2 or TRBV6-3 and TRBJ1-5; a weak D match, TRBD1 (5 bases). The CDR3 extends over 17 amino acids. V lost 2 bases and J 4 bases, leaving 18 bases between the germline ends. Germline V CDR1 and CDR2: MNHEY, SVGEGT. The CDR3 DNA sequence: TGTGCCAGCAGTTACGAGGTGGGGCGGGGCAGAAATCAGCCCCAGCATTTT. Protein: CASSYEVGRGRNQPQHF.

This clonotype was recorded a few times. The V and J genes are TRBV7-9 and TRBJ2-3; no reliable D call. The CDR3 covers 15 residues. V lost 3 bases and J lost 0, with 10 bases in between. Looked up from germline, CDR1 is SEHNR and CDR2 is FQNEAQ (reference sequence). CDR3 sequence (DNA): TGTGCCAGCAGCTTGACGGAGTCTAGCACAGATACGCAGTATTTT. This sequence encodes CASSLTESSTDTQYF.

The genes are TRBV2 and TRBJ2-1; 10 positions agree with TRBD1. The V gene end was trimmed by 3 bases and the J gene end by 6 bases; junction bases not matched to a gene: 5. Germline CDR1 reads SNHLY; CDR2 reads FYNNEI. CDR3 length equals 15 residues. The CDR3 is CASSEDRGFINEQFF. CDR3 bases: TGTGCCAGCAGTGAGGACAGGGGGTTTATCAATGAGCAGTTCTTC.

This clonotype came up many times. This chain links TRBV5-1 with TRBJ2-7; 9 bases fit TRBD1. The junction had 2 bases not matched to a gene; V was cut back by 4 bases and J by 3 bases. The CDR3 runs to 13 residues. Germline assignment: CDR1 SGHRS and CDR2 YFSETQ. Here the CDR3 reads CASSMGQGYEQYF. CDR3 DNA sequence: TGCGCCAGCAGCATGGGACAGGGCTACGAGCAGTACTTC.

The J gene is TRBJ2-3, the V gene TRBV18; D remains ambiguous. Germline V gene lookup returns CDR1 KGHSH and CDR2 LQKENI. Trimming left V 7 bases short and J 3 bases short, with 11 bases between. The CDR3 runs to 13 residues. The chain's CDR3 is CASLKGRTDTQYF. The DNA of the CDR3 is TGTGCCAGCTTAAAGGGTCGGACAGATACGCAGTATTTT. The entire variable domain, with the rest obtained from reference TRBV18 and TRBJ2-3, is as follows: NAGVMQNPRHLVRRRGQEARLRCSPMKGHSHVYWYRQLPEEGLKFMVYLQKENIIDESGMPKERFSAEFPKEGPSILRIQQVVRGDSAAYFCASLKGRTDTQYFGPGTRLTVL.

The J gene is TRBJ2-7, the V gene TRBV2; D gene unclear. The germline V gene encodes CDR1 SNHLY and CDR2 FYNNEI. The ends were cut back, 3 bases at V and 6 bases at J, with 6 bases in the middle. The CDR3 loop spans 11 amino acids. This CDR3 reads CASSDLSEQYF. The CDR3 DNA sequence: TGTGCCAGCAGTGACCTTTCCGAGCAGTACTTC.

This clonotype was detected only a few times. V is TRBV20-1 and J is TRBJ2-7; TRBD2 matches at 9 bases. CDR1 is DFQATT, CDR2 SNEGSKA, per germline (reference sequence). The CDR3 sequence is 15 residues long. V gave up 0 bases and J gave up 7 bases; unmatched junction bases: 10. This CDR3 reads CSARDGAGGPGEQYF. The CDR3 DNA is TGCAGTGCTAGAGACGGCGCGGGAGGGCCCGGGGAGCAGTACTTC.

This clonotype turned up a few times. The rearrangement joins TRBV5-4 to TRBJ2-5; D is perhaps TRBD2 (5 bases). Germline values: CDR1 SGHNT, CDR2 YYREEE (reference sequence). V was cut by 4 bases and J by 0 bases, with 10 bases left in between. This CDR3 comprises 14 residues. The CDR3 loop reads CASSEDYNQETQYF. The CDR3 DNA follows: TGTGCCAGCAGCGAAGACTACAACCAAGAGACCCAGTACTTC.

The table lists this clonotype with a few counts. The chain carries TRBV4-2 and TRBJ2-4; 9 bases line up with TRBD2. The CDR3 length is 16 residues. CDR1 and CDR2 from the germline V gene are LGHNA and YNFKEQ. V was clipped by 0 bases and J by 8 bases; unmatched bases: 8. The DNA of the CDR3 is TGTGCCAGCAGCCAAGATTTAGCTAGCGGGGCGGACATTCAGTACTTC. Translation: CASSQDLASGADIQYF.

This sequence joins TRBV29-1 and TRBJ2-2; weak D call: TRBD1 (5 bases). With 7 bases removed from V and 4 bases from J, the gap between germline ends came to 16 bases. Germline CDR1 reads SQVTM; CDR2 reads ANQGSEA. The CDR3 contains 14 residues. CDR3 protein: CSALGVKFTGELFF. CDR3 DNA sequence: TGCAGCGCCCTAGGGGTTAAATTCACCGGGGAGCTGTTTTTT.